The 5 T cell receptor beta chains given below trace back to one sample, sequenced in a study of regulatory T cells in long-lasting Graves disease. Both iRepertoire HTBI primers and Arm-PCR of CDR3 regions were used to build the TCR beta libraries. TCRdb re-called the multiplex PCR reads through MiXCR, storing one row per CDR3 protein. The top ten hold around 23% of the sample, which has 400,000 to 550,000 distinct CDR3 sequences, around 17% seen once. Time point here: newly diagnosed GD, antithyroid drugs for less than 3 months. Construction of the TCR library relied on RNA isolated from PBMCs. The same sample was also used in a study of T cells in Graves' hyperthyroidism and ophthalmopathy.

Sequenced material: peripheral blood mononuclear cells (PBMCs), taken at new diagnosis, from a patient treated with antithyroid drugs. These receptors were taken from a young woman with Graves disease.

This clonotype showed up just once. V usage is TRBV28 and J usage is TRBJ1-5; D is possibly TRBD1 (6 bases). Germline V lookup: CDR1 MDHEN, CDR2 SYDVKM. The length of the CDR3 is 15 residues. Between the trimmed V and J ends, which lost 6 bases and 2 bases, there was a span of 14 bases. CDR3 in DNA: TGTGCCAGCAGGCCTCACTCAGGGGGCAATCAGCCCCAGCATTTT. It yields the protein CASRPHSGGNQPQHF.

This clonotype occurred a few times. The J gene is TRBJ1-6, the V gene TRBV30; TRBD1 matches at 7 bases. This CDR3 has 13 residues. Germline CDR1 GTSNPN, CDR2 SVGIG (reference sequence). V lost 2 bases and J lost 10; bases outside the gene matches: 5. The CDR3 nucleotides read TGTGCCTGGAGTAAGGGGGCTAGCTCACCCCTCCACTTT. This codes for CAWSKGASSPLHF.

The sample holds many counts of this clonotype. The chain joins TRBV6-2 or TRBV6-3 to TRBJ1-1; 9 bases line up with TRBD1. The germline CDR1 and CDR2 sequences are MNHEY and SVGEGT. The CDR3 covers 16 residues. V was pared by 2 bases and J by 3 bases, with 7 bases of the junction left unmatched. The CDR3, as DNA: TGTGCCAGCAGTTACCAAATGGGACAGGGTTACACTGAAGCTTTCTTT. Encoded protein: CASSYQMGQGYTEAFF.

This clonotype was picked up many times. The V call is TRBV20-1, the J call TRBJ2-7, with D perhaps TRBD1 or TRBD2 (5 bases each). The germline V gene encodes CDR1 DFQATT and CDR2 SNEGSKA (reference sequence). This CDR3 spans 14 amino acids. V gave up 6 bases and J gave up 1 base, with 16 bases separating them. The CDR3 nucleotides are TGCAGTGCGGCCACTACTGGGACGTCCTACGAGCAGTACTTC. It specifies CSAATTGTSYEQYF.

J is TRBJ1-2 and V is TRBV7-2; D is perhaps TRBD1 (6 bases). CDR1 and CDR2 (germline): SGHTA, FQGNSA. The CDR3 covers 14 residues. V lost 3 bases and J lost 3, with 11 bases in between. Written as DNA, the CDR3 is TGTGCCAGCAGCTTGGGGGACACATACTATGGCTACACCTTC. Protein sequence: CASSLGDTYYGYTF.